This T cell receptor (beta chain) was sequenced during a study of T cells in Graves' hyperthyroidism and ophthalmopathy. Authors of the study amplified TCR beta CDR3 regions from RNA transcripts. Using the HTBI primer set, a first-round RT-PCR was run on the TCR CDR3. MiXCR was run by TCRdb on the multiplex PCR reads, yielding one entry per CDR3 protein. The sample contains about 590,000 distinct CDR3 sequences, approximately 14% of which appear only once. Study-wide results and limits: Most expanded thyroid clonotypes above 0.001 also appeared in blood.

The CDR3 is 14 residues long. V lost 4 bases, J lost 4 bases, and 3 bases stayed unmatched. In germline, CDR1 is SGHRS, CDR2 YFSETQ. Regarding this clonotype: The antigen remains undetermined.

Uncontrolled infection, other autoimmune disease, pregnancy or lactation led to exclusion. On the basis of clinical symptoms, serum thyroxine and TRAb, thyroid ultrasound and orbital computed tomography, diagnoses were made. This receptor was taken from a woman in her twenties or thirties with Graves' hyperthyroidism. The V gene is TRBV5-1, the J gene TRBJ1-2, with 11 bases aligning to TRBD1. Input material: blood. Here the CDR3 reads CASSAGTGGYGYTF. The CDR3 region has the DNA TGCGCCAGCAGCGCAGGGACAGGGGGCTATGGCTACACCTTC.